The 28 T cell receptor beta chains in this list originate from one sample, sequenced in a study of radiotherapy plus CTLA-4 blockade in lung cancer. Sequencing used immunoSEQ multiplex PCR; TCRdb keeps in-frame clones, though not all of them. This sample yields around 45,000 clones, of which 55% to 80% are seen a single time; roughly 25% belongs to the top ten. The sequencing here drew on peripheral blood, taken from a patient treated with radiotherapy plus ipilimumab. All receptors derive from a human donor with non-small cell lung cancer who had a partial response to radiotherapy plus ipilimumab.

The chain joins TRBV6-1 to TRBJ1-3; D is possibly TRBD1 (6 bases). This CDR3 spans 16 amino acids. Germline CDR1 reads MNHNS; CDR2 reads SASEGT. Between the trimmed V and J ends, which lost 0 bases and 4 bases, there was a span of 13 bases. The CDR3 protein is CASSEADSRGGNTIYF. CDR3 nucleotides: TGTGCCAGCAGTGAAGCGGACAGTCGAGGCGGAAACACCATATATTTT.

The chain employs TRBV9 and TRBJ1-6; no reliable D call. CDR1 is SGDLS and CDR2 is YYNGEE in the germline V gene. V dropped 3 bases and J dropped 8 bases, with 6 bases sitting between them. The CDR3 runs 12 residues. The chain's CDR3 is CASSGSHSPLHF. CDR3 nucleotide sequence: TGTGCCAGCAGCGGTTCTCATTCACCCCTCCACTTT. Drawing the rest from reference TRBV9 and TRBJ1-6, the complete variable domain is DSGVTQTPKHLITATGQRVTLRCSPRSGDLSVYWYQQSLDQGLQFLIQYYNGEERAKGNILERFSAQQFPDLHSELNLSSLELGDSALYFCASSGSHSPLHFGNGTRLTVT.

The V and J genes are TRBV6-5 and TRBJ2-7; tentatively, D is TRBD2 (5 bases). The CDR3 loop spans 15 amino acids. Germline CDR1 MNHEY, CDR2 SVGAGI. With 4 bases removed from V and 5 bases from J, the gap between germline ends came to 18 bases. The CDR3 sequence: CASSSIRTGSHEQYF. DNA of the CDR3: TGTGCCAGCAGTTCCATTCGAACGGGATCCCACGAGCAGTACTTC.

Written as DNA, the CDR3 is TGTGCCAGCAGCCAAGTAAGTCTAGCGGAGTACGAGCAGTACTTC. It codes for CASSQVSLAEYEQYF. This rearrangement joins TRBV7-9 to TRBJ2-7; 7 nucleotides agree with TRBD2. The CDR3 totals 15 residues. Germline V gives CDR1 SEHNR, CDR2 FQNEAQ (reference sequence). Trimming cost V 5 bases and J 4 bases; bases outside gene matches: 11.

This clone was observed a few times. The CDR3: CASSPRTTGNTIYF. For the CDR3, the DNA is TGTGCCAGCAGCCCCCGGACAACTGGAAACACCATATATTTT. This chain joins TRBV7-2 and TRBJ1-3; D may be TRBD1 (5 bases). Germline CDR1 is SGHTA and CDR2 is FQGNSA. Between the trimmed V and J ends, which lost 5 bases and 2 bases, there was a span of 10 bases. The CDR3 has 14 amino acids.

The chain uses TRBV30 and TRBJ1-5; the D is unclear. The V gene's germline CDR1 is GTSNPN and CDR2 SVGIG (reference sequence). The V gene lost 5 bases and the J gene lost 2 bases, with 10 bases spanning the gap. The CDR3 covers 13 residues. The CDR3 DNA reads as TGTGCCTGGGCCGGGAGTGGCAATCAGCCCCAGCATTTT. Translated, it gives CAWAGSGNQPQHF.

This chain uses TRBV2 with TRBJ2-5; D may be TRBD1 (6 bases). Trimming took off 6 bases at V and 4 bases at J, with 12 bases between the two ends. Germline V gene data show CDR1 as SNHLY and CDR2 as FYNNEI. The CDR3 has 13 amino acids. The CDR3 loop is CASRTGNRETQYF. DNA of the CDR3: TGTGCCAGCAGAACAGGGAATAGAGAGACCCAGTACTTC.

This chain uses TRBV6-5 with TRBJ2-7, with TRBD2 matching 7 bases. CDR1 is MNHEY, CDR2 SVGAGI, per germline. CDR3 length: 13 residues. After removal of 4 bases from V and 2 bases from J, the junction contained 2 bases not matched to a gene. CDR3 nucleotide sequence: TGTGCCAGCAGTTCCCGGGGGGCCTACGAGCAGTACTTC. It translates to CASSSRGAYEQYF.

This clone has a single count. This chain links TRBV7-2 with TRBJ2-7; 11 positions agree with TRBD2. Germline loops: CDR1 SGHTA, CDR2 FQGNSA. The V segment lost 0 bases and the J segment 2 bases; nucleotides outside the gene matches: 3. This CDR3 spans 16 amino acids. CDR3 residues: CASSLALLAGAYEQYF. The CDR3 DNA follows: TGTGCCAGCAGCTTAGCCCTACTAGCGGGAGCCTACGAGCAGTACTTC.

V gene TRBV12-5 combines with J gene TRBJ1-1, with D hard to call. The V and J ends lost 6 bases and 1 base respectively, with 3 bases between them. The CDR3 loop spans 11 amino acids. Germline CDR1 reads LGHNT; CDR2 reads FRNRAP. This CDR3 reads CASGWNTEAFF. The CDR3 DNA reads as TGTGCTAGTGGCTGGAACACTGAAGCTTTCTTT.

The J gene is TRBJ2-1, the V gene TRBV5-1, with 8 bases fitting TRBD2. This CDR3 is 16 amino acids long. Germline loops: CDR1 SGHRS, CDR2 YFSETQ. V shed 3 bases and J 3 bases; nucleotides not matched to a gene: 8. CDR3 DNA sequence: TGCGCCAGCAGCTCGGGACTCACTAGCGGCTACAATGAGCAGTTCTTC. It is translated as CASSSGLTSGYNEQFF. Complete variable domain (other parts from reference TRBV5-1 and TRBJ2-1): KAGVTQTPRYLIKTRGQQVTLSCSPISGHRSVSWYQQTPGQGLQFLFEYFSETQRNKGNFPGRFSGRQFSNSRSEMNVSTLELGDSALYLCASSSGLTSGYNEQFFGPGTRLTVL.

This clone was picked up a small number of times. The chain combines TRBV7-9 with TRBJ2-1, with D possibly TRBD2 on 6 matching bases. The germline CDR1 and CDR2 sequences are SEHNR and FQNEAQ (reference sequence). Trimming pared 1 base from V and 16 bases from J, leaving 17 bases between. The CDR3 is 13 amino acids. The CDR3 coding sequence is TGTGCCAGCAGCTTAGGCGTGAGGGGACTTCTATTCTTC. Encoded protein: CASSLGVRGLLFF.

V usage is TRBV7-9 and J usage is TRBJ2-7, with D uncertain. The V gene's germline CDR1 is SEHNR and CDR2 FQNEAQ (reference sequence). The CDR3 consists of 15 residues. With 6 bases removed from V and 4 bases from J, the gap between germline ends came to 19 bases. The CDR3 here is CASSHLGFPRYEQYF. As DNA, the CDR3 is TGTGCCAGCAGTCACCTGGGCTTTCCTCGGTACGAGCAGTACTTC. The complete variable domain, with remaining parts taken from reference TRBV7-9 and TRBJ2-7, reads DTGVSQNPRHKITKRGQNVTFRCDPISEHNRLYWYRQTLGQGPEFLTYFQNEAQLEKSRLLSDRFSAERPKGSFSTLEIQRTEQGDSAMYLCASSHLGFPRYEQYFGPGTRLTVT.

V is TRBV19 and J is TRBJ1-1, with D possibly matching TRBD1 (6 bases). With 10 bases removed from V and 0 bases from J, the gap between germline ends came to 15 bases. From germline, CDR1 is LNHDA and CDR2 SQIVND (reference sequence). CDR3 size: 14 residues. CDR3 DNA sequence: TGTGCCACCAGGGACACAGCAATGAACACTGAAGCTTTCTTT. Its translation is CATRDTAMNTEAFF.

This clone was seen once. V is TRBV5-4 and J is TRBJ2-7, with D hard to call. The CDR3 is 15 amino acids. V lost 3 bases and J lost 6, with 19 bases in between. The V gene's germline CDR1 is SGHNT and CDR2 YYREEE (reference sequence). The CDR3 region has the DNA TGTGCCAGCAGCTCTGGCGGTCCTCTAATAGCCGAGCAGTACTTC. Translating it yields CASSSGGPLIAEQYF.

The V gene is TRBV7-9, the J gene TRBJ2-7; D uncertain. Trimming pared 5 bases from V and 3 bases from J, leaving 11 bases between. Germline CDR1 reads SEHNR; CDR2 reads FQNEAQ (reference sequence). The CDR3 covers 13 residues. CDR3 amino acids: CASSHPNNYEQYF. For the CDR3, the DNA is TGTGCCAGCAGCCACCCCAACAACTACGAGCAGTACTTC.

The CDR3 spells CASSPTSGSEGNEQFF. CDR3 nucleotides: TGTGCCAGCAGTCCGACTAGCGGGAGTGAGGGGAATGAGCAGTTCTTC. This chain uses TRBV7-9 with TRBJ2-1; TRBD2 matches 12 bases. The CDR3 sequence is 16 residues long. The germline V gene has CDR1 SEHNR and CDR2 FQNEAQ (reference sequence). V was clipped by 6 bases and J by 7 bases; unmatched bases: 10.

The CDR3 protein is CASSVGSQETQYF. CDR3 sequence (DNA): TGCGCCAGCAGCGTTGGGAGTCAAGAGACCCAGTACTTC. The V and J genes are TRBV5-1 and TRBJ2-5; perhaps TRBD2 as D (5 bases). This CDR3 has 13 amino acids. The V gene's germline CDR1 is SGHRS and CDR2 YFSETQ. The V end was cut by 4 bases, the J end by 2 bases, with 9 bases between.

The rearrangement uses TRBV5-1 and TRBJ2-6; TRBD1 matches 7 bases. The germline CDR1 and CDR2 sequences are SGHRS and YFSETQ. This CDR3 is built from 17 residues. V trimming: 0 bases; J trimming: 2 bases; junction bases outside the gene matches: 5. Written as DNA, the CDR3 is TGCGCCAGCAGCTTGGCCCCGACAGGGACTGGGGCCAACGTCCTGACTTTC. This gives the protein CASSLAPTGTGANVLTF.

The genes are TRBV27 and TRBJ2-7, with D perhaps matching TRBD2 (6 bases). V was trimmed by 5 bases and J by 9 bases, leaving 20 bases between them. Per the germline V gene, CDR1 is MNHEY and CDR2 is SMNVEV (reference sequence). The CDR3 has 14 amino acids. CDR3 sequence reads: CASSSSTRMRGQYF. Written as DNA, the CDR3 is TGTGCCAGCAGTAGCTCGACACGGATGCGGGGGCAGTACTTC.

V is TRBV5-1 and J is TRBJ2-1, with 7 bases lining up with TRBD1. Germline trimming cut 8 bases from V and 4 bases from J; bases unmatched to any gene: 12. The CDR3 contains 15 residues. Germline lookup yields CDR1 SGHRS and CDR2 YFSETQ. CDR3 amino acids: CASGTERFSYNEQFF. CDR3 DNA sequence: TGCGCCAGTGGGACAGAAAGATTCTCTTACAATGAGCAGTTCTTC.

The gene calls are TRBV2 and TRBJ2-5; D perhaps matches TRBD1 (6 bases). The CDR3 is 15 amino acids. CDR1 and CDR2 (germline): SNHLY, FYNNEI. V was trimmed by 1 base and J by 5 bases, leaving 14 bases between them. CDR3 nucleotide sequence: TGTGCCAGCAGTGAAGTACAGGGAGTCGGGGAGACCCAGTACTTC. This translates into CASSEVQGVGETQYF.

This CDR3 reads CASSPPSSGRTDTQYF. The CDR3 nucleotides are TGTGCCAGCTCACCACCGTCTAGCGGGAGAACCGATACGCAGTATTTT. The chain couples TRBV18 to TRBJ2-3; TRBD2 matches at 10 bases. J gave up 6 bases and V 0 bases, and 6 bases lay outside the gene matches. Germline values: CDR1 KGHSH, CDR2 LQKENI. The CDR3 is made up of 16 amino acids. The full variable domain, its missing parts supplied by reference TRBV18 and TRBJ2-3, is NAGVMQNPRHLVRRRGQEARLRCSPMKGHSHVYWYRQLPEEGLKFMVYLQKENIIDESGMPKERFSAEFPKEGPSILRIQQVVRGDSAAYFCASSPPSSGRTDTQYFGPGTRLTVL.

This clone has more than one count but fewer than ten. This CDR3 is CASSRDGGSGELFF. In DNA, the CDR3 is TGTGCCAGCAGTCGTGATGGAGGATCCGGGGAGCTGTTTTTT. V usage is TRBV6-4 and J usage is TRBJ2-2, with D perhaps TRBD2 (5 bases). The CDR3 runs 14 residues. Per the germline V gene, CDR1 is MRHNA and CDR2 is SNTAGT. Trimming removed 5 bases at V and 6 bases at J, with 13 bases between.

This clone was seen just once. V gene TRBV7-3 combines with J gene TRBJ2-1; 7 bases fit TRBD1. CDR3 size: 15 residues. Germline CDR1 SGHTA, CDR2 FQGTGA. After removal of 5 bases from V and 2 bases from J, the junction contained 6 bases not matched to a gene. The CDR3 loop reads CASSIGQAAYNEQFF. As DNA, the CDR3 is TGTGCCAGCAGCATCGGACAGGCCGCCTACAATGAGCAGTTCTTC.

V gene TRBV6-5 combines with J gene TRBJ2-1; 8 nucleotides match TRBD2. CDR1 MNHEY and CDR2 SVGAGI come from the germline V gene. This CDR3 is built from 16 residues. V shed 2 bases, J shed 2 bases, and the junction held 5 bases outside the gene matches. CDR3: CASSYGAGATYNEQFF. The DNA for the CDR3 is TGTGCCAGCAGTTACGGAGCGGGAGCCACCTACAATGAGCAGTTCTTC.

This clone occurred a few times. The chain links TRBV9 to TRBJ2-7; maybe TRBD1 (6 bases). CDR1 is SGDLS and CDR2 is YYNGEE in the germline V gene. The CDR3 covers 15 residues. Trimming pared 0 bases from V and 5 bases from J, leaving 15 bases between. CDR3 sequence: CASSVGGDRPHEQYF. CDR3 coding DNA: TGTGCCAGCAGCGTAGGAGGAGACAGGCCCCACGAGCAGTACTTC.

The chain uses TRBV19 and TRBJ2-5, with D perhaps TRBD2 (6 bases). The CDR3 is 13 amino acids. Germline V gene lookup returns CDR1 LNHDA and CDR2 SQIVND (reference sequence). V was pared by 4 bases and J by 3 bases, with 9 bases between. The chain's CDR3 is CASSRTTKETQYF. The CDR3 DNA reads as TGTGCCAGTAGTAGGACTACCAAAGAGACCCAGTACTTC.